This T cell receptor (beta chain) was profiled in a study of control samples from healthy donors and cancer patients. Clones were read by immunoSEQ multiplex PCR, and TCRdb kept only the in-frame ones, dropping some. The data contain roughly 120,000 clones, around nine tenths of them seen just once; the ten biggest clones take up about 4.7%. The germline gives CDR1 KGHSH, CDR2 LQKENI. Trimming left V 3 bases short and J 2 bases short, with 13 bases between. This CDR3 has 15 residues. The material sequenced was blood. This receptor was taken from a human donor in good health. The donor label of this sample is uncertain. The chain combines TRBV18 with TRBJ1-1; the D is unclear. CDR3 bases: TGTGCCAGCTCACCTAGGGAGCTGAGTAACACTGAAGCTTTCTTT. Its translation: CASSPRELSNTEAFF. Filled out from reference TRBV18 and TRBJ1-1, the complete variable domain reads NAGVMQNPRHLVRRRGQEARLRCSPMKGHSHVYWYRQLPEEGLKFMVYLQKENIIDESGMPKERFSAEFPKEGPSILRIQQVVRGDSAAYFCASSPRELSNTEAFFGQGTRLTVV.